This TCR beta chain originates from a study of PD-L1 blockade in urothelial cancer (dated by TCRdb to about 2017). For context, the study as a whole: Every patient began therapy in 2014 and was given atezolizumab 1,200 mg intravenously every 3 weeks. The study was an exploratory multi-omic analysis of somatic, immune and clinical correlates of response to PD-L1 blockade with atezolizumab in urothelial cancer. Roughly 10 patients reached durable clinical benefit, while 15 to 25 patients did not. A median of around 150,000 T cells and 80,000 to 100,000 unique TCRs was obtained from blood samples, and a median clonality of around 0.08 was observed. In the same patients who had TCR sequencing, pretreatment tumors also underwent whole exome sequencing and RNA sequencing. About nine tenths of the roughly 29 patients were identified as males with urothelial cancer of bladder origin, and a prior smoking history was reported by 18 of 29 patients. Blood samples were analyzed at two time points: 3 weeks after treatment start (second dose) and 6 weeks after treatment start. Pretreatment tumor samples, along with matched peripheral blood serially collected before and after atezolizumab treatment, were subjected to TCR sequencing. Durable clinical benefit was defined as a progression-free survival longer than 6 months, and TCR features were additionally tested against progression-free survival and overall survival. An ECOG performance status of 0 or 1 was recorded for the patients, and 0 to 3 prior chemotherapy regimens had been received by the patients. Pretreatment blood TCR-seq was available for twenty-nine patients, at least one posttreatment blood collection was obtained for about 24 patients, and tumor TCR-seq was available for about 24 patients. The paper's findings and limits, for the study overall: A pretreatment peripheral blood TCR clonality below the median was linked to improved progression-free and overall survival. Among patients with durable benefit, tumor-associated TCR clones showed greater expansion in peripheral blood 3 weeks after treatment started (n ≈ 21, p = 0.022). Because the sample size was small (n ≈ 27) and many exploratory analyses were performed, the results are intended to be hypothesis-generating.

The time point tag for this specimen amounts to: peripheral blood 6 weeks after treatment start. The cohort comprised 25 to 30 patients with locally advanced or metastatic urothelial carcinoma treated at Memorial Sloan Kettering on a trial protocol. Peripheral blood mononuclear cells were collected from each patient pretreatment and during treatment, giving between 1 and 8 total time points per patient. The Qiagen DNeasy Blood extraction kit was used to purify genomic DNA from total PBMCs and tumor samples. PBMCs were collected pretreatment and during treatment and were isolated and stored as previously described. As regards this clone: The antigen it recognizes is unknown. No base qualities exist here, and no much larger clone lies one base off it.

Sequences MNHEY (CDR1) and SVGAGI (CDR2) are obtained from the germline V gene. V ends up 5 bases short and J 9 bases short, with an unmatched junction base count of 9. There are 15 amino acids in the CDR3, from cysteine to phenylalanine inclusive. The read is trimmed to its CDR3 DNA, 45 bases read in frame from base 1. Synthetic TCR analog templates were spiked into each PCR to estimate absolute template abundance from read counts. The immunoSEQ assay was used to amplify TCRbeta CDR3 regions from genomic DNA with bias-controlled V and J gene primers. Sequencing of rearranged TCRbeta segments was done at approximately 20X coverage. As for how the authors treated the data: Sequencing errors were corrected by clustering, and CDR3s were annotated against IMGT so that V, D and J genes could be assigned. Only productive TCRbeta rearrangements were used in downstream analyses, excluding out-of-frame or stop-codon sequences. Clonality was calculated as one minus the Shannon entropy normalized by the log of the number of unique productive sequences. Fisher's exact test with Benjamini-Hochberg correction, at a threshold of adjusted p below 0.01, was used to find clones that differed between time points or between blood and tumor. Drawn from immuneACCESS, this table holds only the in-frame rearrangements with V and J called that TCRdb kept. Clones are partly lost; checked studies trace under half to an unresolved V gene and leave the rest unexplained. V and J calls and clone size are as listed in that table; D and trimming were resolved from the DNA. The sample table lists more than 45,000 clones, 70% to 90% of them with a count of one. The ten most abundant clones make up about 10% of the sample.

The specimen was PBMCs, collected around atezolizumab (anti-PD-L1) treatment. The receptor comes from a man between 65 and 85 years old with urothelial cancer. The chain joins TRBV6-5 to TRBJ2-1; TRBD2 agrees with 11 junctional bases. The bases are TGTGCCAGCAGTCCGGGACTAGCGGCTCCCATTGAGCAGTTCTTC. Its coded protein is CASSPGLAAPIEQFF.